This T cell receptor beta chain was retrieved from a study of T cells in Graves' hyperthyroidism and ophthalmopathy. Each ophthalmopathy patient scored at least 3 on the Clinical Activity Score and at least 4 on NOSPECS grade, with duration under 3 months. It was uncontrolled infection, other autoimmune disease, pregnancy or lactation that excluded patients. Used for diagnoses were clinical symptoms, serum thyroxine and TRAb, thyroid ultrasound and orbital computed tomography. RNA transcripts provided the source from which TCR beta CDR3 regions were amplified. The HTBI primer set was used in a first-round RT-PCR of the TCR CDR3. TCRdb re-called the multiplex PCR reads with MiXCR, one entry per CDR3 protein. The data contain about 640,000 distinct CDR3 sequences, more than 20% of them seen just once; the ten biggest clones take up around a third. The CDR3 spans 15 residues. Germline lookup yields CDR1 SNHLY and CDR2 FYNNEI. The ends were cut back, 4 bases at V and 2 bases at J, with 11 bases in the middle.

This clonotype showed up just a few times. V gene TRBV2 combines with J gene TRBJ2-2; D perhaps matches TRBD1 (5 bases). The clonotype comes from a man aged 25 to 40 with Graves' ophthalmopathy. Sequences were obtained from blood. Here the CDR3 DNA reads TGTGCCAGCAGTGGCGAACAGGTTAACACCGGGGAGCTGTTTTTT. This encodes CASSGEQVNTGELFF.